A single TCR beta chain is shown here with its context. The record originates from a study of T-cell memory formation after mild COVID-19. TCRdb reprocessed the 5' RACE reads via MiXCR and lists one record per CDR3 protein. The sample yields hundreds of thousands of distinct CDR3 sequences, less than 25% seen once. V lost 5 bases and J 7 bases, leaving 18 bases between the germline ends. Per germline, CDR1 SQVTM and CDR2 ANQGSEA. This CDR3 is 14 amino acids long. The sample was PBMCs or a T cell subset sorted from them (not recorded which). This chain connects TRBV29-1 to TRBJ2-4; D perhaps matches TRBD2 (6 bases). The receptor was isolated from an adult woman who had mild COVID-19 (a few samples of this study predate the infection). Cell type and time point are not known. CDR3 amino acids: CSVPQEGVSNIQYF. The CDR3 DNA is TGCAGCGTTCCACAGGAGGGAGTCAGCAACATTCAGTACTTC. Combining the CDR3 with reference TRBV29-1 and TRBJ2-4 gives the whole variable domain SAVISQKPSRDICQRGTSLTIQCQVDSQVTMMFWYRQQPGQSLTLIATANQGSEATYESGFVIDKFPISRPNLTFSTLTVSNMSPEDSSIYLCSVPQEGVSNIQYFGAGTRLSVL.